This T cell receptor beta chain was retrieved from a study of regulatory dendritic cells for organ transplantation (dated 2017 in TCRdb). Describing the broader study: To make regulatory dendritic cells, monocytes were cultured with vitamin D3 on days 0 and 4, plus IL-10 on day 4. On day 6, LPS was added to the DC cultures to test how the DCs responded to a strong maturation-inducing agent. Sorted naive and memory CD4+ and CD8+ T cells had their TCRbeta repertoires sequenced both before and after allostimulation with either regulatory or mature dendritic cells.

Sorted T cell subsets were CFSE-labeled and co-cultured for around five days with allogeneic regulatory or mature dendritic cells at a 1:10 DC:T ratio. FACS was used to sort naive T cells as CD45RA+ cells and memory T cells as CD45RO+ CD4+ or CD8+ cells. The T cells used for TCR sequencing were obtained from two healthy control subjects. The Qiagen DNeasy Blood & Tissue Kit was used for extraction of genomic DNA. The TCRbeta CDR3 regions were amplified in a multiplexed two-step PCR with Vbeta-specific forward primers and Jbeta-specific reverse primers. TCRbeta libraries were sequenced on an Illumina instrument through the immunoSEQ service. The original pipeline was this. V, D and J genes were assigned using IMGT annotation, and counts were corrected for multiplex PCR bias using synthetic CDR3 analogues. The immunoSEQ Analyzer calculated repertoire clonality as one minus the normalized Shannon entropy. Clonal expansion was defined by Fisher's exact test with Benjamini-Hochberg false discovery rate control, using two-tailed P<0.01. The clones in this table, taken by TCRdb from immuneACCESS, are in-frame only. Not every clone is retained; where verified, under half of the shortfall comes from an unresolved V gene, and the cause of the rest is unknown. D and trimming were read from the DNA, whereas the V and J calls and clone size are those reported in that table. The sample yields roughly 4,200 clones; 60% were counted once. The top ten hold 15% to 20% of the sample.

General study outcomes and caveats: Only a couple of subjects were sequenced, and considerable between-individual heterogeneity in the alloreactive memory CD8+ T cell pool was noted by the authors. Naive CD4+ and CD8+ T cells showed highly diverse repertoires, whereas memory cells were less diverse and memory CD8+ cells were the most oligoclonal. In both subjects, allostimulation led to expansion of memory CD8+ clones, though the expansion induced by regulatory dendritic cells appeared to be more limited than that induced by mature dendritic cells. Of the resting subsets, the one holding the most alloreactive TCR clonotypes was memory CD8+ T cells.

With regard to this clone: This clone's antigen is unknown. Within one base of it there is no much larger clone, and no base qualities were kept.

Source material: memory CD8+ T cells from blood cultured with regulatory dendritic cells. The cell subset or site label corresponds to: CD45RO+ memory T cells. The origin of this receptor is a human donor in good health.

The sequenced DNA is TGCGCCAGCAGCCTTGGGGGGGGAAATGAGCAGTTCTTC. Its coded protein is CASSLGGGNEQFF. The rearranged chain carries TRBV4-1 and TRBJ2-1, and 7 junctional nucleotides match TRBD2. V trim: 4 bases; J trim: 7 bases; unmatched bases: 4. Spanning cysteine to phenylalanine, the CDR3 consists of 13 amino acids. Only the CDR3 part of the read is kept: 39 bases, read in frame from the first base. CDR1 MGHRA and CDR2 YSYEKL were looked up in the germline V gene.